These T cell receptor beta chains were read from a single sample in a study of blood T cells in healthy people across ages. TCRdb re-analysed the 5' RACE reads in MiXCR, keeping a single row per CDR3 protein. The table includes 1.5 million to 1.9 million distinct CDR3 sequences, under 55% detected once. Material: blood. Receptor source: a woman aged 18-29 years in good health. CDR3s include the opening cysteine and the closing phenylalanine or tryptophan. A D gene is named only where the DNA matches it firmly. Not all rows give a size; the values are once, few, many and, for expanded clones, a class.

v_call	j_call	clone_size	d_call	cdr3_nt	cdr3_aa
TRBV24-1	TRBJ2-1	once	.	TGTGCCACCAGTGATTCAAAGGGCGCGGGTCAGCAGTTCTTC	CATSDSKGAGQQFF
TRBV6-6	TRBJ1-2	.	TRBD1	TGTGCCAGCAGCTTTCGACAGGGAGGCAACTATGGCTACACCTTC	CASSFRQGGNYGYTF
TRBV6-2/TRBV6-3	TRBJ2-2	.	TRBD1	TGTGCCAGCGACAGGGCATCTGGGTGGGACACCGGGGAGCTGTTTTTT	CASDRASGWDTGELFF
TRBV6-2/TRBV6-3	TRBJ1-1	.	.	TGTGCCAGCAGTTCGGACTCTGTCAGGCACCCGAACACTGAAGCTTTCTTT	CASSSDSVRHPNTEAFF
TRBV28	TRBJ2-4	.	TRBD2	TGTGCCAGCAGTTTGGTAACTAGCGGGAGGGGCACAGATACGCAGTACTTC	CASSLVTSGRGTDTQYF
TRBV6-5	TRBJ2-5	.	.	TGTGCCAGCAGTTACGGGAGGGGGCCCTCCTACAATGAGCAGTACTTC	CASSYGRGPSYNEQYF
TRBV4-2	TRBJ1-2	.	TRBD1	TGTGCCAGCTCCGGGACAGGGGAGAACTATGGCTACACCTTC	CASSGTGENYGYTF
TRBV3-1	TRBJ2-7	few	TRBD1	TGTGCCAGCAGCGTCAGGGGGTCGGGCTACGAGCAGTACTTC	CASSVRGSGYEQYF
TRBV6-6	TRBJ2-3	many	.	TGTGCCAGCAGTTATAGGTCCGATACGCAGTATTTT	CASSYRSDTQYF
TRBV6-5	TRBJ2-3	.	TRBD1	TGTGCCAGCAGTTCGGAGGACAGGGGATGGCCAGATACACAGTATTTT	CASSSEDRGWPDTQYF
TRBV7-6	TRBJ2-5	few	.	TGTGCCAGCAGCTTTATCAATCAAGAGACCCAGTACTTC	CASSFINQETQYF
TRBV7-2	TRBJ1-2	few	.	TGTGCCAGCAGCTTAGCCTTGGCGGCTGCTAACTATGGCTACACCTTC	CASSLALAAANYGYTF
TRBV6-5	TRBJ2-7	few	.	TGTGCCAGCAGTTACCAGCGGTCGGGCTCCTACGAGCAGTACTTC	CASSYQRSGSYEQYF
TRBV3-1	TRBJ2-5	.	.	TGTGCCAGCGCTTCGGGGGTCCAAGAGACCCAGTACTTC	CASASGVQETQYF
TRBV20-1	TRBJ2-7	many	.	TGCAGTGCTAGCCACCTGTACGAGCAGTACTTC	CSASHLYEQYF
TRBV18	TRBJ1-4	.	TRBD1	TGTGCCAGCTCACCGGGACAGGGCGCAACTAATGAAAAACTGTTTTTT	CASSPGQGATNEKLFF
TRBV7-9	TRBJ2-1	.	.	TGTGCCAGCAGCTCCCGGGACGGGATCTACGAGCAGTTCTTC	CASSSRDGIYEQFF
TRBV2	TRBJ2-2	.	TRBD1	TGTGCCAGCAGGTCCGGGACAGGGGGCGGCGGGGAGCTGTTTTTT	CASRSGTGGGGELFF
TRBV12-3/TRBV12-4	TRBJ2-7	few	.	TGTGCCAGCAGTCCTCGGTCGGATCCCGGAGGCTACGAGCAGTACTTC	CASSPRSDPGGYEQYF
TRBV10-3	TRBJ1-2	.	.	TGTGCCATCAGTGCGTCGGACTATGGCTACACCTTC	CAISASDYGYTF
TRBV11-1	TRBJ1-1	.	.	TGTGCCAGCACCCGGCGGACAGCCGACCCTGAAGCTTTCTTT	CASTRRTADPEAFF
TRBV6-1	TRBJ2-1	few	TRBD1	TGTGCCAGCAGTCAAAGTGGGGACAGATACAATGAGCAGTTCTTC	CASSQSGDRYNEQFF
TRBV11-2	TRBJ2-7	.	TRBD1	TGTGCCAGCAGCTGGGACAGGTACGAGCAGTACTTC	CASSWDRYEQYF
TRBV29-1	TRBJ2-1	.	TRBD1	TGCAGCGCCCGGGACAGGGTTAATGAGCAGTTCTTC	CSARDRVNEQFF
TRBV9	TRBJ2-5	few	.	TGTGCCAGCAGCGTAGGACTTTTCCAAGAGACCCAGTACTTC	CASSVGLFQETQYF
TRBV3-1	TRBJ2-1	.	TRBD2	TGTGCCAGCAGCCGACCCGGACTAGTTCCTGATGAGCAGTTCTTC	CASSRPGLVPDEQFF
TRBV21-1	TRBJ2-5	few	.	TGTGCCAGCAGCCTTGCAAGGAGTGAGCAGTACTTC	CASSLARSEQYF
TRBV20-1	TRBJ2-7	.	TRBD2	TGCAGTGCTAGAGATAAGCCTATCACTAGCGTGTACGAGCAGTACTTC	CSARDKPITSVYEQYF
TRBV6-5	TRBJ1-4	.	.	TGTGCCAGCAGTTACGGGGGGACACCTGAAAAACTGTTTTTT	CASSYGGTPEKLFF
TRBV4-3	TRBJ2-6	many	TRBD1	TGCGCCAGCAGCCAAGATCCAGGGGGAGCCAACGTCCTGACTTTC	CASSQDPGGANVLTF
TRBV6-5	TRBJ2-1	few	TRBD2	TGTGCCAGCAGTTCCAGCGGGGAGGGGAATGAGCAGTTCTTC	CASSSSGEGNEQFF
TRBV20-1	TRBJ2-7	.	TRBD1	TGCAGTGCCCCCTGGGGCAGGGGGTCCTACGAGCAGTACTTC	CSAPWGRGSYEQYF
TRBV29-1	TRBJ2-3	.	TRBD2	TGCAGCGTTGACGGCTCTAGCGGGGGGGTGGATACGCAGTATTTT	CSVDGSSGGVDTQYF
TRBV6-5	TRBJ2-3	many	.	TGTGCCAGCAGTTACTCCGCGGGACAACCAGGAGATACGCAGTATTTT	CASSYSAGQPGDTQYF
TRBV29-1	TRBJ2-7	few	.	TGCAGCGCTAAAGGAGCGGGTCTCGAGCAGTACTTC	CSAKGAGLEQYF
TRBV20-1	TRBJ2-3	few	.	TGCAGTGCGGATTCAGGTGCTAGCACAGATACGCAGTATTTT	CSADSGASTDTQYF
TRBV6-2/TRBV6-3	TRBJ2-3	few	TRBD1	TGTGCCAGCAGTTATCAGGGGGCCATTACGCAGTATTTT	CASSYQGAITQYF
TRBV29-1	TRBJ1-5	.	.	TGCAGCGTTAACTGGGGTGGGTCCCAGCATTTT	CSVNWGGSQHF
TRBV4-3	TRBJ2-3	few	.	TGCGCCAGCAGCCAAGATTGGGCAGCTACGCAGTATTTT	CASSQDWAATQYF
TRBV29-1	TRBJ2-7	few	TRBD2	TGCAGCGGTGTCAGGGAGGGAATCTACGAGCAGTACTTC	CSGVREGIYEQYF
TRBV3-1	TRBJ1-2	few	.	TGTGCCAGCAGCCAAGAGGTTGGCTACACCTTC	CASSQEVGYTF
TRBV29-1	TRBJ2-1	many	.	TGCAGCGTTGCTCAAGGGGGTCCCCCCTACAATGAGCAGTTCTTC	CSVAQGGPPYNEQFF
TRBV6-2/TRBV6-3	TRBJ1-5	.	.	TGTGCCAGCAGTCCTATCGGGACGGCAGCGCATTTT	CASSPIGTAAHF
TRBV6-4	TRBJ2-3	many	.	TGTGCCAGCAGTAGCGGAGCAGTAGATACGCAGTATTTT	CASSSGAVDTQYF
TRBV7-9	TRBJ1-2	few	.	TGTGCCAGCAGCACCACCGCGGTAACCTATGGCTACACCTTC	CASSTTAVTYGYTF
TRBV20-1	TRBJ1-5	.	.	TGCAGTGCTAGATCTGGGACACGGTATAGCAATCAGCCCCAGCATTTT	CSARSGTRYSNQPQHF
TRBV9	TRBJ2-5	.	TRBD2	TGTGCCAGCACCAGGACTAGCGGGTACAATGAGCAGTACTTC	CASTRTSGYNEQYF
TRBV9	TRBJ2-5	.	.	TGTGCCAGCAGCGTAACTGCTGGGCGAGAGACCCAGTACTTC	CASSVTAGRETQYF
TRBV20-1	TRBJ2-3	few	.	TGCAGTGCATTTCCCGAAGGAGAGAGCACAGATACGCAGTATTTT	CSAFPEGESTDTQYF
TRBV4-1	TRBJ2-3	.	.	TGCGCCAGCAGCCAAGTATCGGTAGATACGCAGTATTTT	CASSQVSVDTQYF